Each of the 11 T cell receptor beta chains below was sequenced from the same sample in a study of response to subunit inactivated influenza vaccine. TCRdb re-analysed the RT-PCR reads in MiXCR, keeping a single row per CDR3 protein. Here the sample spans under 850,000 distinct CDR3 sequences, about 18% being singletons. The specimen was PBMCs from blood, collected about 5 days after vaccination. The receptors stem from a man in his forties or fifties who received an inactivated influenza vaccine.

The chain employs TRBV4-3 and TRBJ2-3; maybe TRBD2 (6 bases). The CDR3 has 15 amino acids. Trimming removed 0 bases at V and 5 bases at J, with 12 bases between. The V gene's germline CDR1 is LGHNA and CDR2 YSLEER. In DNA form, the CDR3 reads TGCGCCAGCAGCCAAGATGCGGGGCAGGGAGATACGCAGTATTTT. Amino acids: CASSQDAGQGDTQYF.

This chain links TRBV7-2 with TRBJ1-2; unclear D gene. Deletions cut 5 bases from V and 2 bases from J, with 9 bases between. In germline, CDR1 is SGHTA, CDR2 FQGNSA. CDR3 length equals 13 residues. CDR3 amino acids: CASSERSNYGYTF. CDR3 coding DNA: TGTGCCAGCAGCGAACGGTCCAACTATGGCTACACCTTC. The whole variable domain, remainder taken from reference TRBV7-2 and TRBJ1-2, is GAGVSQSPSNKVTEKGKDVELRCDPISGHTALYWYRQSLGQGLEFLIYFQGNSAPDKSGLPSDRFSAERTGGSVSTLTIQRTQQEDSAVYLCASSERSNYGYTFGSGTRLTVV.

The rearrangement uses TRBV3-1 and TRBJ2-1; the D gene is possibly TRBD1 (6 bases). The CDR3 loop spans 14 amino acids. CDR1 is LGHDT, CDR2 YNNKEL, per germline (reference sequence). The V end was cut by 0 bases, the J end by 10 bases, with 13 bases between. CDR3 in amino acids: CASSQDTGLREQFF. CDR3 sequence (DNA): TGTGCCAGCAGCCAAGACACAGGGCTAAGGGAGCAGTTCTTC.

This clonotype was observed a handful of times. The rearrangement joins TRBV7-3 to TRBJ2-1; D possibly corresponds to TRBD2 (5 bases). Per germline, CDR1 SGHTA and CDR2 FQGTGA. The CDR3 covers 15 residues. V lost 8 bases and J 0 bases, leaving 14 bases between the germline ends. The DNA of the CDR3 is TGTGCCAGCTCGGAGGCGGAAAGCTCCTACAATGAGCAGTTCTTC. Translating it yields CASSEAESSYNEQFF. The full variable domain, rest sourced from reference TRBV7-3 and TRBJ2-1, is GAGVSQTPSNKVTEKGKYVELRCDPISGHTALYWYRQSLGQGPEFLIYFQGTGAADDSGLPNDRFFAVRPEGSVSTLKIQRTERGDSAVYLCASSEAESSYNEQFFGPGTRLTVL.

This clonotype was detected only a few times. V is TRBV7-2 and J is TRBJ1-5, with TRBD1 identical over 9 bases. The V gene's germline CDR1 is SGHTA and CDR2 FQGNSA. There are 16 residues in the CDR3. Germline trimming cut 1 base from V and 6 bases from J; bases unmatched to any gene: 7. The CDR3 region is CASSLDRDRASQPQHF. The CDR3 DNA is TGTGCCAGCAGCTTAGATCGGGACAGGGCGTCTCAGCCCCAGCATTTT. The full variable domain, rest sourced from reference TRBV7-2 and TRBJ1-5, is GAGVSQSPSNKVTEKGKDVELRCDPISGHTALYWYRQSLGQGLEFLIYFQGNSAPDKSGLPSDRFSAERTGGSVSTLTIQRTQQEDSAVYLCASSLDRDRASQPQHFGDGTRLSIL.

This clonotype was counted many times. V is TRBV29-1 and J is TRBJ2-3; TRBD2 agrees at 8 bases. Unmatched junction bases numbered 9, after V lost 6 bases and J lost 4 bases. The CDR3 contains 14 residues. Germline CDR1 reads SQVTM; CDR2 reads ANQGSEA. The CDR3 DNA sequence: TGCAGCGTGGAACGCGGACTAGCCCCAGATACGCAGTATTTT. It encodes CSVERGLAPDTQYF.

The chain employs TRBV29-1 and TRBJ2-5, with D possibly called TRBD1 or TRBD2 (6 bases each). V was trimmed by 1 base and J by 5 bases, leaving 17 bases between them. The CDR3 has 15 amino acids. CDR1 is SQVTM, CDR2 ANQGSEA, per germline. The CDR3 region is CSVEVSRGRGETQYF. Here the CDR3 DNA reads TGCAGCGTTGAAGTATCCAGGGGCCGGGGGGAGACCCAGTACTTC. Full variable domain (remainder filled in from reference TRBV29-1 and TRBJ2-5): SAVISQKPSRDICQRGTSLTIQCQVDSQVTMMFWYRQQPGQSLTLIATANQGSEATYESGFVIDKFPISRPNLTFSTLTVSNMSPEDSSIYLCSVEVSRGRGETQYFGPGTRLLVL.

This clonotype showed up just a few times. The chain's CDR3 is CASSSAAGGSGNTIYF. The CDR3 coding sequence is TGTGCCAGCAGCTCAGCGGCTGGGGGCTCTGGAAACACCATATATTTT. The rearrangement links TRBV4-2 to TRBJ1-3; tentatively, D is TRBD1 (5 bases). CDR1 is LGHNA and CDR2 is YNFKEQ in the germline V gene. V gave up 5 bases and J gave up 0 bases, with 14 bases separating them. The CDR3 contains 16 residues.

The V call is TRBV11-2, the J call TRBJ2-3; D might be TRBD2 (7 bases). Trimming pared 5 bases from V and 8 bases from J, leaving 20 bases between. Germline CDR1 and CDR2: SGHAT and FQNNGV. The CDR3 loop spans 15 amino acids. Here the CDR3 DNA reads TGTGCCAGCAGCGACCCGGGGGGCTCCACCGGTACGCAGTATTTT. Protein: CASSDPGGSTGTQYF.

This clonotype was observed a few times. The junction differs from germline at one of its ends, possibly a read error. This chain links TRBV4-1 with TRBJ1-2; D might be TRBD1 (5 bases). The CDR3 loop spans 13 amino acids. Germline V gene sequence: CDR1 MGHRA, CDR2 YSYEKL. CDR3 coding DNA: TGCGCCAGCAGCCCCGGGACTCACTACGGCTACACCTTC. It specifies CASSPGTHYGYTF.

This clonotype showed up many times. This chain connects TRBV6-5 to TRBJ2-2; D is uncertain. CDR1 MNHEY and CDR2 SVGAGI come from the germline V gene. Trimming left V 3 bases short and J 4 bases short, with 9 bases between. The length of the CDR3 is 14 residues. CDR3 sequence reads: CASSYLRVTGELFF. The CDR3 coding sequence is TGTGCCAGCAGTTATTTAAGGGTCACCGGGGAGCTGTTTTTT.